The clone carrying this T cell receptor beta chain appeared a few times. Its antigen remains unidentified. This sample stems from a study of blood T cells in healthy people across ages. Across the whole study: Researchers report that template switching captured about one barcoded beta molecule per two T cells.

Trimming removed 1 base from V and 7 bases from J, with 23 bases in between. The CDR3 has 17 amino acids. The germline gives CDR1 LGHNT, CDR2 FRNRAP. The second PCR ran roughly 7 to 11 cycles with a sample-barcoded 5' primer and J-beta primers. MiXCR, applied by TCRdb to the 5' RACE reads, yields one record per CDR3 protein. Counted here are about 730,000 distinct CDR3 sequences, roughly 47% occurring once; the ten biggest clones make up under 25%. Study-level findings and limits: Age advanced and TCR beta diversity per million T cells fell, roughly linearly. CMV status of donors was not determined, possibly confounding expanded clonotype changes.

J is TRBJ2-7 and V is TRBV12-5; D is undetermined. The sequence derives from a woman aged 60-70 years in good health. Source material: blood. The CDR3 sequence: CASGLALVTTAGGEQYF. CDR3 nucleotide sequence: TGTGCTAGTGGTTTGGCCCTAGTCACCACGGCAGGTGGGGAGCAGTACTTC.